Listed here is a single T cell receptor (beta chain). The antigen remains unidentified. The CDR3 sequence is 19 residues long. Germline CDR1 MNHEY, CDR2 SMNVEV (reference sequence). V lost 3 bases, J lost 1 base, and 8 bases stayed unmatched. These data are taken from a study of B cell selection in AIRE deficiency. Overall study findings and caveats: Around a third of healthy-donor shared Treg TCRbeta sequences appeared in patient Tconv cells. In TCRBV usage, CDR3 length and diversity, patient Tconv and Treg cells matched healthy donors. Only TCRbeta was sequenced; approximately 37% of shared healthy Treg sequences appeared in Tconv.

Profiled with immunoSEQ multiplex PCR; TCRdb holds only in-frame clones, not every one. Of about 18,000 clones detected, 85% to 95% appear once; the ten largest clones hold roughly 0.8%. Regulatory T cells were sorted as CD4+CD25hiCD127low/negative. Healthy unrelated donors supplied the control samples. The sequencing input was CD4+CD25+ Tregs sorted from PBMCs. The clonotype originates from a human donor in good health. This chain links TRBV27 with TRBJ2-3; TRBD2 matches at 15 bases. The CDR3 nucleotides read TGTGCCAGCAGTTTCAGGGGACTAGCGGGAGGTGGTGGCACAGATACGCAGTATTTT. This translates into CASSFRGLAGGGGTDTQYF.